Below, 13 T cell receptor beta chains from the same sample are listed, as sequenced in a study of shared clonotypes between healthy human individuals. The repertoire was sequenced with immunoSEQ multiplex PCR; TCRdb's copy has only in-frame clones and lacks some. In the table there are 950,000 to 1,100,000 clones, approximately 76% of which are singletons. The sample comprised memory CD4+ T cells sorted from blood. Subset given: CD45RA-negative fraction. The receptor set was obtained from a man younger than 35 in good health.

This chain connects TRBV19 to TRBJ2-3; 10 bases are shared with TRBD1. Unmatched junction bases numbered 6, after V lost 0 bases and J lost 6 bases. Germline V CDR1 and CDR2: LNHDA, SQIVND (reference sequence). The CDR3 is made up of 16 amino acids. The CDR3 loop is CASSIDRQGASDTQYF. The DNA for the CDR3 is TGTGCCAGTAGTATAGATCGACAGGGGGCTTCGGATACGCAGTATTTT.

The genes are TRBV5-1 and TRBJ2-1, with D maybe TRBD2 (6 bases). In germline, CDR1 is SGHRS, CDR2 YFSETQ. The CDR3 totals 15 residues. Trimming left V 6 bases short and J 1 base short, with 14 bases between. In DNA form, the CDR3 reads TGCGCCAGCAAGGAGGGGACTCCTTCCTACAATGAGCAGTTCTTC. Protein sequence: CASKEGTPSYNEQFF.

This clone has just one count. The sample carries other DNA sequences with the same CDR3. V gene TRBV18 combines with J gene TRBJ1-2; 7 bases match TRBD1. CDR1 is KGHSH, CDR2 LQKENI, per germline. The length of the CDR3 is 13 residues. V gave up 4 bases and J gave up 3 bases; unmatched junction bases: 2. Written as DNA, the CDR3 is TGTGCCAGCTCACGCGGGACAGACTATGGCTACACCTTC. It specifies CASSRGTDYGYTF. The full variable domain, with the rest looked up from reference TRBV18 and TRBJ1-2, is NAGVMQNPRHLVRRRGQEARLRCSPMKGHSHVYWYRQLPEEGLKFMVYLQKENIIDESGMPKERFSAEFPKEGPSILRIQQVVRGDSAAYFCASSRGTDYGYTFGSGTRLTVV.

V and J are TRBV6-6 and TRBJ2-3; 11 bases match TRBD1. V dropped 0 bases and J dropped 6; count of bases not matched to a gene: 5. The CDR3 length is 16 residues. Germline V gives CDR1 MNHNY, CDR2 SVGAGI (reference sequence). CDR3 sequence (DNA): TGTGCCAGCAGTTACTCCGGACAGGGGGCTTCGGATACGCAGTATTTT. Translation: CASSYSGQGASDTQYF.

This clone was seen once. The V and J genes are TRBV19 and TRBJ2-7; 7 bases line up with TRBD1. Germline loops: CDR1 LNHDA, CDR2 SQIVND (reference sequence). The CDR3 length is 13 residues. Germline trimming cut 4 bases from V and 6 bases from J; bases unmatched to any gene: 6. As DNA, the CDR3 is TGTGCCAGTAGTAATCAACAGGGGCGCGAGCAGTACTTC. It translates to CASSNQQGREQYF.

This clone showed up many times. The gene calls are TRBV6-1 and TRBJ1-5; D remains unclear. The CDR3 spans 10 residues. The germline gives CDR1 MNHNS, CDR2 SASEGT. V lost 7 bases to trimming and J lost 6 bases, with 4 bases between them. CDR3 protein: CASKGQPQHF. The CDR3 coding sequence is TGTGCCAGCAAGGGTCAGCCCCAGCATTTT.

As concerns this clone: A single base is all that separates this from a far larger clone, so a read error is likely. The sample has other DNA sequences that encode this CDR3 too. This rearrangement joins TRBV6-1 to TRBJ1-1; 7 positions agree with TRBD1. Germline assignment: CDR1 MNHNS and CDR2 SASEGT. Trimming removed 4 bases from V and 1 base from J; junction bases left unmatched: 0. The CDR3 covers 13 residues. The CDR3 DNA follows: TGTGCCAGCAGTGGACAGGGGAACACTGAAGCTTTCTTT. It translates to CASSGQGNTEAFF.

The chain links TRBV27 to TRBJ2-7; TRBD1 aligns across 8 bases. The germline V gene encodes CDR1 MNHEY and CDR2 SMNVEV (reference sequence). The CDR3 loop spans 17 amino acids. Trimming took 5 bases from V and 0 from J; bases not matched to a gene: 12. Here the CDR3 DNA reads TGTGCCAGCAGTCCGTCGACCGGGACAGGAACCTCCTACGAGCAGTACTTC. Its translation is CASSPSTGTGTSYEQYF.

The chain links TRBV27 to TRBJ2-7, with D possibly matching TRBD2 (7 bases). The CDR3 covers 13 residues. Trimming removed 6 bases at V and 9 bases at J, with 18 bases between. CDR1 is MNHEY, CDR2 SMNVEV, per germline (reference sequence). CDR3 nucleotide sequence: TGTGCCAGCAGCTCGTCGGGGGGCGCATGGCAGTACTTC. Encoded protein: CASSSSGGAWQYF.

Only one count was recorded for this clone. The rearrangement joins TRBV21-1 to TRBJ1-3. TRBV21-1 corresponds to a pseudogene. This CDR3 is 16 amino acids long. The CDR3 DNA is TGTGCCAGCAGCAAAGGGCTCCGGACCTCTGGAAACACCATATATTTT. Translation gives CASSKGLRTSGNTIYF.

Points on this clone: A clone one base away is much larger, so this may be a read error. This sample also contains other DNA sequences that code for the same CDR3. This chain links TRBV25-1 with TRBJ2-7; either TRBD1 or TRBD2 may fit D (5 bases each). The CDR3 is made up of 11 amino acids. Trimming stripped 3 bases from V and 6 bases from J, with 6 bases between. CDR1 and CDR2 from the germline V gene are MGHDK and SYGVNS. CDR3: CASSEGVEQYF. In nucleotides, the CDR3 is TGTGCCAGCAGTGAGGGGGTCGAGCAGTACTTC.

This clone has only a few counts. The chain uses TRBV6-5 and TRBJ1-6; D is possibly TRBD1 (6 bases). This CDR3 is built from 13 residues. The ends were cut back, 7 bases at V and 7 bases at J, with 11 bases in the middle. Germline loops: CDR1 MNHEY, CDR2 SVGAGI. The CDR3 loop is CASKGRGNSPLHF. The CDR3 DNA sequence: TGTGCCAGCAAAGGCAGGGGAAATTCACCCCTCCACTTT.

The chain is built from TRBV9 and TRBJ2-5; possibly TRBD2 for D (5 bases). CDR1 is SGDLS, CDR2 YYNGEE, per germline. Trimming removed 0 bases at V and 7 bases at J, with 10 bases between. The CDR3 extends over 13 amino acids. DNA of the CDR3: TGTGCCAGCAGCGTAGCGGGTGGAGGGACCCAGTACTTC. Translation gives CASSVAGGGTQYF. Full variable domain (outside the CDR3, taken from reference TRBV9 and TRBJ2-5): DSGVTQTPKHLITATGQRVTLRCSPRSGDLSVYWYQQSLDQGLQFLIQYYNGEERAKGNILERFSAQQFPDLHSELNLSSLELGDSALYFCASSVAGGGTQYFGPGTRLLVL.